This T cell receptor (beta chain) was obtained from a study of vaccination effects on CD4 cells after COVID-19. Findings of the study overall: Long after vaccination, the clones induced by infection and by vaccine shrank markedly in size. A shortage of convalescent patients and an absence of early post-infection timepoints characterized the study.

CD4+ T cells specific for antigen were expanded with viral peptide pools by the ViraFEST assay before sequencing. After more than 9 days in culture, the CD4+ T cells were isolated. Vaccine recipients lacked prior SARS-CoV-2 infection and had negative nucleocapsid antibodies. Each culture well received about 2 million PBMC. These cells were then cultured in IMDM with about 9.1 IU/ml IL-2 and 8.5 to 10 ug/ml peptides. This clone was seen a handful of times. The target antigen is unknown. Looked up from germline, CDR1 is SGHRS and CDR2 is YFSETQ. This CDR3 is 14 amino acids long. The ends were cut back, 0 bases at V and 6 bases at J, with 9 bases in the middle. Using immunoSEQ multiplex PCR, the repertoire was profiled, and TCRdb retains in-frame clones only, with some absent. The data show some 69,000 clones, 65% to 85% seen once.

The material was CD4+ T cells from PBMCs cultured with HCoV-NL63 spike peptides, obtained before COVID-19 vaccination. The chain carries TRBV5-1 and TRBJ2-2; D might be TRBD1 (6 bases). The source is a human donor who received a COVID-19 vaccine. CDR3 sequence (DNA): TGCGCCAGCAGCTTGGCCCAGGGGTCCGGGGAGCTGTTTTTT. Amino acid sequence: CASSLAQGSGELFF.